These 28 T cell receptor beta chains share one sample of origin, sequenced in a study of post-analysis software for immune sequencing data. TCR beta cDNA libraries had unique molecular identifiers. TCRdb re-called the PCR reads through MiXCR, storing one row per CDR3 protein. In the table there are roughly 800,000 distinct CDR3 sequences, 25% to 30% of which are singletons. Broader study findings: The five TRBV segments detected at higher frequency in patients than in controls included TRBV5-6, TRBV5-1 and TRBV20-1.

Their antigen targets remain unknown. Sequenced input: blood. The receptors come from a girl between 5 and 17 years old with multiple sclerosis.

This chain connects TRBV10-3 to TRBJ2-2; D might be TRBD1 (6 bases). Germline CDR1 and CDR2: ENHRY and SYGVKD. The CDR3 consists of 14 residues. V was clipped by 6 bases and J by 6 bases, with 14 bases between them. The CDR3: CAISPTGYSGELFF. The CDR3 DNA reads TGTGCCATCAGCCCAACAGGGTATTCCGGGGAGCTGTTTTTT.

This clonotype has only a few counts. The chain couples TRBV5-1 to TRBJ2-3; 8 bases map to TRBD1. The V segment lost 4 bases and the J segment 2 bases; nucleotides outside the gene matches: 3. Germline loops: CDR1 SGHRS, CDR2 YFSETQ. The CDR3 length is 14 residues. DNA of the CDR3: TGCGCCAGCAGCGACAGGGGAAACACAGATACGCAGTATTTT. As protein: CASSDRGNTDTQYF. Full variable domain (rest looked up from reference TRBV5-1 and TRBJ2-3): KAGVTQTPRYLIKTRGQQVTLSCSPISGHRSVSWYQQTPGQGLQFLFEYFSETQRNKGNFPGRFSGRQFSNSRSEMNVSTLELGDSALYLCASSDRGNTDTQYFGPGTRLTVL.

The sample holds a few counts of this clonotype. The chain joins TRBV29-1 to TRBJ2-1; D uncertain. Germline V gene lookup returns CDR1 SQVTM and CDR2 ANQGSEA. The V gene lost 7 bases and the J gene lost 6 bases, with 16 bases spanning the gap. This CDR3 is built from 13 residues. CDR3 coding DNA: TGCAGCGAGCTCACCGTAGATGGCAATGAGCAGTTCTTC. As protein: CSELTVDGNEQFF.

The chain has TRBV2 and TRBJ2-3; D possibly corresponds to TRBD1 (5 bases). Germline V gives CDR1 SNHLY, CDR2 FYNNEI. The CDR3 runs to 13 residues. Trimming stripped 10 bases from V and 2 bases from J, with 13 bases between. This CDR3 reads CATQGQFTDTQYF. The CDR3 region has the DNA TGTGCCACTCAAGGACAATTCACAGATACGCAGTATTTT.

The sample holds a few counts of this clonotype. This chain links TRBV6-6 with TRBJ2-7; D gene ambiguous. The V end lost 4 bases, the J end lost 0 bases, and 13 bases lay between the germline ends. The CDR3 covers 15 residues. CDR1 is MNHNY and CDR2 is SVGAGI in the germline V gene (reference sequence). CDR3 amino acids: CASSLHPESSYEQYF. The CDR3 nucleotides read TGTGCCAGCAGTTTGCATCCCGAGAGCTCCTACGAGCAGTACTTC.

This clonotype was picked up a small number of times. This rearrangement joins TRBV6-2 or TRBV6-3 to TRBJ1-5; 7 bases fit TRBD1. Germline V lookup: CDR1 MNHEY, CDR2 SVGEGT. V was pared by 6 bases and J by 8 bases, with 10 bases of the junction left unmatched. This CDR3 is 14 amino acids long. The CDR3 protein is CASSLTGTGKPQHF. CDR3 in DNA: TGTGCCAGCAGCTTGACAGGGACTGGGAAGCCCCAGCATTTT.

The gene calls are TRBV20-1 and TRBJ1-2; tentatively, D is TRBD1 (5 bases). CDR1 and CDR2 from the germline V gene are DFQATT and SNEGSKA (reference sequence). This CDR3 contains 12 residues. Between the trimmed V and J ends, which lost 6 bases and 3 bases, there was a span of 11 bases. The CDR3 region has the DNA TGCAGTGCCACCCAGACAGACTATGGCTACACCTTC. Its protein product is CSATQTDYGYTF.

This clonotype was seen only a few times. The chain couples TRBV10-3 to TRBJ2-3; D perhaps matches TRBD1 (6 bases). This CDR3 has 15 residues. V lost 6 bases, J lost 4 bases, and 17 bases lay in between. CDR1 is ENHRY, CDR2 SYGVKD, per germline. The CDR3 DNA sequence: TGTGCCATCAGCCCCGGGTCGACAGGCCCAGATACGCAGTATTTT. This gives the protein CAISPGSTGPDTQYF.

The chain joins TRBV3-1 to TRBJ2-1, with 13 bases fitting TRBD2. Germline CDR1 and CDR2: LGHDT and YNNKEL (reference sequence). The CDR3 sequence is 15 residues long. The ends lost 4 bases at V and 7 bases at J; junction bases unmatched: 4. The CDR3 region has the DNA TGTGCCAGCAGCCCGACTAGCGGGGGGCTAAATGAGCAGTTCTTC. Its protein product is CASSPTSGGLNEQFF.

The rearrangement uses TRBV6-1 and TRBJ2-7; 8 bases are a match to TRBD1. CDR3 size: 17 residues. The V and J ends lost 6 bases and 3 bases, in that order; junction bases with no gene match: 16. Germline V gene data show CDR1 as MNHNS and CDR2 as SASEGT. The CDR3 is CASSPGAGGFRGYEQYF. CDR3 DNA: TGTGCCAGCAGCCCCGGGGCAGGGGGCTTTCGAGGCTACGAGCAGTACTTC.

The genes are TRBV27 and TRBJ2-2, with unresolved D. The ends were cut back, 8 bases at V and 0 bases at J, with 7 bases in the middle. The CDR3 is made up of 13 amino acids. CDR1 is MNHEY and CDR2 is SMNVEV in the germline V gene (reference sequence). CDR3 in amino acids: CASSFANTGELFF. The CDR3 nucleotides are TGTGCCAGCTCGTTCGCGAACACCGGGGAGCTGTTTTTT.

The chain joins TRBV7-2 to TRBJ2-5; 13 bases agree with TRBD2. Germline V gene sequence: CDR1 SGHTA, CDR2 FQGNSA. V gave up 4 bases and J gave up 7 bases; unmatched junction bases: 9. The length of the CDR3 is 16 residues. CDR3 sequence: CASSSQLAGGPGTQYF. In DNA, the CDR3 is TGTGCCAGCAGCTCCCAACTAGCGGGAGGGCCCGGGACCCAGTACTTC.

This chain connects TRBV12-3 or TRBV12-4 to TRBJ1-5; TRBD1 might be the D (5 bases). Deletions cut 6 bases from V and 2 bases from J, with 14 bases between. The CDR3 length is 15 residues. The CDR3 loop is CASSPSGGGNQPQHF. The CDR3 nucleotides read TGTGCCAGCAGCCCTAGCGGGGGAGGCAATCAGCCCCAGCATTTT.

This clonotype was observed a handful of times. This chain connects TRBV7-8 to TRBJ1-5; TRBD1 might be the D (6 bases). The V end lost 1 base, the J end lost 4 bases, and 17 bases lay between the germline ends. Germline V gene lookup returns CDR1 SGHVS and CDR2 FQNEAQ. This CDR3 has 17 amino acids. This chain's CDR3 is CASSLGRGQGRNQPQHF. In DNA form, the CDR3 reads TGTGCCAGCAGCTTAGGTCGCGGGCAGGGGCGGAATCAGCCCCAGCATTTT.

This clonotype occurred a few times. This chain connects TRBV4-3 to TRBJ1-2; 9 bases are shared with TRBD1. The CDR3 has 15 residues. The germline V gene encodes CDR1 LGHNA and CDR2 YSLEER. V shed 0 bases and J 7 bases; nucleotides not matched to a gene: 6. Here the CDR3 DNA reads TGCGCCAGCAGCCAAGACCCAAGGACAGGGGTTGGCTACACCTTC. It yields the protein CASSQDPRTGVGYTF.

The chain is built from TRBV20-1 and TRBJ2-5, with TRBD2 identical over 7 bases. V shed 0 bases and J 1 base; nucleotides not matched to a gene: 8. CDR3 size: 16 residues. Germline assignment: CDR1 DFQATT and CDR2 SNEGSKA (reference sequence). The CDR3 region is CSARDFRAGLQETQYF. CDR3 bases: TGCAGTGCTAGAGATTTCAGAGCGGGGCTCCAAGAGACCCAGTACTTC.

This clonotype was seen a handful of times. The chain couples TRBV12-3 or TRBV12-4 to TRBJ2-7, with D possibly matching TRBD2 (6 bases). The CDR3 runs to 13 residues. The ends were cut back, 2 bases at V and 3 bases at J, with 8 bases in the middle. This CDR3 is CASSLSGDYEQYF. DNA for the CDR3: TGTGCCAGCAGTTTATCGGGGGACTACGAGCAGTACTTC.

This clonotype was counted between two and nine times. V usage is TRBV20-1 and J usage is TRBJ1-4; D remains unclear. V was clipped by 1 base and J by 4 bases, with 4 bases between them. Germline assignment: CDR1 DFQATT and CDR2 SNEGSKA (reference sequence). The CDR3 loop spans 12 amino acids. CDR3 bases: TGCAGTGCTAGAGTTCTTAATGAAAAACTGTTTTTT. Translated, it gives CSARVLNEKLFF.

The V gene is TRBV11-2, the J gene TRBJ2-3; D might be TRBD1 (5 bases). Germline CDR1 is SGHAT and CDR2 is FQNNGV. CDR3 length equals 17 residues. The V end lost 2 bases, the J end lost 1 base, and 16 bases lay between the germline ends. CDR3 coding DNA: TGTGCCAGCAGCTTATATGGTGGGGCGACCCGCACAGATACGCAGTATTTT. It yields the protein CASSLYGGATRTDTQYF.

This clonotype was seen more than once but under ten times. The J gene is TRBJ2-7, the V gene TRBV6-6; a possible D gene is TRBD1 (5 bases). This CDR3 is built from 14 residues. The V gene lost 7 bases and the J gene lost 2 bases, with 15 bases spanning the gap. Germline loops: CDR1 MNHNY, CDR2 SVGAGI (reference sequence). CDR3 amino acids: CASTPGRGAYEQYF. The CDR3, as DNA: TGTGCCAGCACCCCAGGTAGGGGCGCCTACGAGCAGTACTTC.

The chain recombines TRBV20-1 with TRBJ2-1; D gene ambiguous. Trimming took 0 bases from V and 3 from J, leaving 9 bases between them. In germline, CDR1 is DFQATT, CDR2 SNEGSKA (reference sequence). The CDR3 sequence is 14 residues long. CDR3 coding DNA: TGCAGTGCTAGAGATCTCGGCCACTACAATGAGCAGTTCTTC. It is translated as CSARDLGHYNEQFF.

This clonotype was seen more than once but under ten times. As DNA, the CDR3 is TGTGCCAGCAGCTTGTCGCGGAGAGGAGGCGAGCAGTACTTC. Residues: CASSLSRRGGEQYF. This sequence joins TRBV5-6 and TRBJ2-7; D might be TRBD2 (5 bases). The germline CDR1 and CDR2 sequences are SGHDT and YYEEEE. V lost 1 base and J lost 6, with 14 bases in between. CDR3 length: 14 amino acids.

The chain links TRBV13 to TRBJ2-7, with 10 bases aligning to TRBD2. With 0 bases clipped from V and 3 bases from J, the junction kept 5 bases outside the gene matches. There are 16 residues in the CDR3. The V gene's germline CDR1 is PRHDT and CDR2 FYEKMQ (reference sequence). The CDR3 DNA reads TGTGCCAGCAGCTTAGGGGCTAGCGGGAGACGCTACGAGCAGTACTTC. The encoded protein is CASSLGASGRRYEQYF.

This CDR3 reads CASSLNVGGKTYEQYF. CDR3 in DNA: TGCGCCAGCAGCTTGAACGTTGGCGGGAAAACTTACGAGCAGTACTTC. V gene TRBV5-1 combines with J gene TRBJ2-7; D might be TRBD2 (6 bases). Germline CDR1 is SGHRS and CDR2 is YFSETQ. The V end was cut by 1 base, the J end by 4 bases, with 18 bases between. CDR3 size: 16 residues.

This clonotype has just a few counts. The CDR3 loop is CAIRVAGVYNEQFF. Here the CDR3 DNA reads TGTGCCATCAGGGTAGCGGGAGTTTACAATGAGCAGTTCTTC. The V gene is TRBV10-3, the J gene TRBJ2-1; 9 bases line up with TRBD2. CDR3 size: 14 residues. The junction had 4 bases not matched to a gene; V was cut back by 6 bases and J by 4 bases. Germline-derived CDR1 and CDR2 are ENHRY and SYGVKD.

This clonotype was recorded a few times. This chain uses TRBV4-1 with TRBJ1-4; D remains ambiguous. The CDR3 sequence is 13 residues long. From germline, CDR1 is MGHRA and CDR2 YSYEKL. With 4 bases removed from V and 5 bases from J, the gap between germline ends came to 8 bases. CDR3 nucleotide sequence: TGCGCCAGCAGCCTCACCTACAATGAAAAACTGTTTTTT. Translation: CASSLTYNEKLFF.

This clonotype has only a few counts. The rearrangement links TRBV20-1 to TRBJ1-5, with a possible D match to TRBD1 (5 bases). The CDR3 length is 15 residues. The ends were cut back, 6 bases at V and 7 bases at J, with 22 bases in the middle. Germline V gene lookup returns CDR1 DFQATT and CDR2 SNEGSKA (reference sequence). CDR3 DNA: TGCAGTGCAGTGGGTGTGCGGACAAACGGGCAGCCCCAGCATTTT. Protein sequence: CSAVGVRTNGQPQHF.

This clonotype came up many times. This chain links TRBV29-1 with TRBJ2-5, with D possibly called TRBD1 or TRBD2 (5 bases each). The CDR3 totals 13 residues. The ends were cut back, 6 bases at V and 5 bases at J, with 16 bases in the middle. Germline CDR1 SQVTM, CDR2 ANQGSEA. As DNA, the CDR3 is TGCAGCGTGTTTAGCGCATCAGGGGAGACCCAGTACTTC. Encoded protein: CSVFSASGETQYF.